This note documents a single T cell receptor (beta chain) sequence. The antigen is not known. This entry comes from a study of cytomegalovirus exposure and HLA in healthy donors. Study findings and constraints: Analysis performed later found about 17,000 TCR beta sequences associated with HLA alleles at 0.05 false discovery rate. Common viral pathogens seemed, in a later analysis, to connect with several of the most significant clusters.

From germline, CDR1 is MGHRA and CDR2 YSYEKL. This CDR3 is 13 amino acids long. The V end was cut by 4 bases, the J end by 0 bases, with 6 bases between. Primers included in the PCR were 60 Vbeta and 13 Jbeta primers. Here immunoSEQ multiplex PCR was the method, and the copy in TCRdb shows in-frame clones only, minus some. Its clone listing holds about 83,000 clones. This TCR was recovered from a young man in good health and CMV-seropositive. The specimen was PBMCs. The V gene is TRBV4-1, the J gene TRBJ1-1; perhaps TRBD1 as D (5 bases). The DNA for the CDR3 is TGCGCCAGCAGCCTGACAGTGAACACTGAAGCTTTCTTT. This translates into CASSLTVNTEAFF.